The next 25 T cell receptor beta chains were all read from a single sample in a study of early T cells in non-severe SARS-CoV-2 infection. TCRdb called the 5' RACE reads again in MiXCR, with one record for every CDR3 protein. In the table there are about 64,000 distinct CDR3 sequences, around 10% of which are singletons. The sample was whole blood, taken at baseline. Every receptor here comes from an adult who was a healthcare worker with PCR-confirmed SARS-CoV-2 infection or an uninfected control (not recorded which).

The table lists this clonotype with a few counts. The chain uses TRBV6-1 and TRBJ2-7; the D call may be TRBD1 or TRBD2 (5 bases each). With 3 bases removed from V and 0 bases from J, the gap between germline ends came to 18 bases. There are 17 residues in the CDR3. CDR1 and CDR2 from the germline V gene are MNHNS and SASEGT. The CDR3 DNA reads TGTGCCAGCAGTGAGGGTCCCCGGGGCGAAGGCTCCTACGAGCAGTACTTC. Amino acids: CASSEGPRGEGSYEQYF.

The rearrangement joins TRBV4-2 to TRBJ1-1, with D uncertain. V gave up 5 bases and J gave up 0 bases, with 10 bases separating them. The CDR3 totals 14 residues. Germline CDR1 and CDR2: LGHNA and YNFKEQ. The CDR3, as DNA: TGTGCCAGCAGCAAGGATGATTTGAACACTGAAGCTTTCTTT. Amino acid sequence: CASSKDDLNTEAFF.

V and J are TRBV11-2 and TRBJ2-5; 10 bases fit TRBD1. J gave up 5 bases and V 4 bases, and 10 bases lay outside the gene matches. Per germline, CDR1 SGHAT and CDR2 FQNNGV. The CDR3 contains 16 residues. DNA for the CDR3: TGTGCCAGCAGCTATTCGGGACAGGGGATGGGGGAGACCCAGTACTTC. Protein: CASSYSGQGMGETQYF.

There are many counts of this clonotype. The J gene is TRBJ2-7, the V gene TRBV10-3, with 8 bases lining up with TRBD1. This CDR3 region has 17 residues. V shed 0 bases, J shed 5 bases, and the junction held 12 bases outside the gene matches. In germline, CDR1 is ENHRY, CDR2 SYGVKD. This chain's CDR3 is CAISESRGRTGPHEQYF. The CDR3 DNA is TGTGCCATCAGTGAGTCGAGGGGGAGGACAGGGCCCCACGAGCAGTACTTC.

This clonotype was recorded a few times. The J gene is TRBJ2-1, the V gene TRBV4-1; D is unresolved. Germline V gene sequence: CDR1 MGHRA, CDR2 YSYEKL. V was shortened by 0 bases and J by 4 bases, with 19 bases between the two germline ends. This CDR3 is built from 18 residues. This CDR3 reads CASSQEPAGGLKYNEQFF. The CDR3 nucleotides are TGCGCCAGCAGCCAAGAACCGGCCGGTGGGCTGAAGTACAATGAGCAGTTCTTC.

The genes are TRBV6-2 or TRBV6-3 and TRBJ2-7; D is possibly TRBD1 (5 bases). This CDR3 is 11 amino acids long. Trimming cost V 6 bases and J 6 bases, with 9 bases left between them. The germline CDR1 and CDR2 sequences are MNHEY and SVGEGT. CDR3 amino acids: CASSQGIEQYF. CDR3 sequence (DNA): TGTGCCAGCAGCCAGGGTATCGAGCAGTACTTC.

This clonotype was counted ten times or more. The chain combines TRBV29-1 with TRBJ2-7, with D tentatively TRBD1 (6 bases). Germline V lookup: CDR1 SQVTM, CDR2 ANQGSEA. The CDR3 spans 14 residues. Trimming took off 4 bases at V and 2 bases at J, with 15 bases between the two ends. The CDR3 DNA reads TGCAGCGTTGTTTATTTGACAGGACCCTACGAGCAGTACTTC. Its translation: CSVVYLTGPYEQYF.

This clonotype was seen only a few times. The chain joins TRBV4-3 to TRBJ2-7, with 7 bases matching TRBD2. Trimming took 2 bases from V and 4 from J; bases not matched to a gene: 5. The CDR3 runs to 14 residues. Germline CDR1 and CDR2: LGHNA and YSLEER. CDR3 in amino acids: CASSQWWGGYEQYF. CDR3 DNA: TGCGCCAGCAGCCAATGGTGGGGGGGATACGAGCAGTACTTC.

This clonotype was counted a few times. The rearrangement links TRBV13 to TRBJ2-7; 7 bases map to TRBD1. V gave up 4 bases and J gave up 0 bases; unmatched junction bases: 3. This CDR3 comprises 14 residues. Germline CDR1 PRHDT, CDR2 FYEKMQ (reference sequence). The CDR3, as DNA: TGTGCCAGCAGCTCGACAGGGAGCTCCTACGAGCAGTACTTC. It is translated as CASSSTGSSYEQYF.

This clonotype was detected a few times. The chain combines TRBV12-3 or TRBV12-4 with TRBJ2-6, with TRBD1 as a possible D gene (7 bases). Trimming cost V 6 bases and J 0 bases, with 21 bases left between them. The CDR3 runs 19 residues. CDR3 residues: CASRGGRGNSRSGANVLTF. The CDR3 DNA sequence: TGTGCCAGCAGGGGAGGCAGGGGGAACTCCCGCTCTGGGGCCAACGTCCTGACTTTC.

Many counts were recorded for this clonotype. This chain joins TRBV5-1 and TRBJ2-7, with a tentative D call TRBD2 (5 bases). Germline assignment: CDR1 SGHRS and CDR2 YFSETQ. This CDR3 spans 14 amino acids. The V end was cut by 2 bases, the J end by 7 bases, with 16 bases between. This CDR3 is CASSFDGAALEQYF. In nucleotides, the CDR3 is TGCGCCAGCAGCTTCGACGGAGCGGCTTTGGAGCAGTACTTC.

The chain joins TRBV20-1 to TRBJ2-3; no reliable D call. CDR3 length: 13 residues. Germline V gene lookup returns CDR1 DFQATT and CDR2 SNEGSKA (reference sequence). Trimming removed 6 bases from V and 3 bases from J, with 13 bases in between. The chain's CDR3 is CSAIHDKTDTQYF. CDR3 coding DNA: TGCAGTGCCATACACGACAAAACAGATACGCAGTATTTT.

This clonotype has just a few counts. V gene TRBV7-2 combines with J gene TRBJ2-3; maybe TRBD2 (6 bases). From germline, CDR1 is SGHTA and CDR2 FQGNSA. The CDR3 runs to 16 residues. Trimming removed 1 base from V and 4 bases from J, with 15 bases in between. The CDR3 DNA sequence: TGTGCCAGCAGCTTAGGAATACTAGCCTATTCAGATACGCAGTATTTT. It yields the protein CASSLGILAYSDTQYF.

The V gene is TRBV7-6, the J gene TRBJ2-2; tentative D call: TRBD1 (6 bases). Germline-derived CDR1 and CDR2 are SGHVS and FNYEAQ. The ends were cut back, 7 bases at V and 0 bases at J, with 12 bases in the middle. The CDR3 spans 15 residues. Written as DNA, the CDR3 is TGTGCCAGCACCATACAGGGCCCGAACACCGGGGAGCTGTTTTTT. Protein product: CASTIQGPNTGELFF.

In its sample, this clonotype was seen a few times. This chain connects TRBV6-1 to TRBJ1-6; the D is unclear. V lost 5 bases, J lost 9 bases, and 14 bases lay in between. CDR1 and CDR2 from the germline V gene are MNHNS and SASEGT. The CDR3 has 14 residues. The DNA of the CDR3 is TGTGCCAGCAGTTCGGCCACACTCGGTTCACCCCTCCACTTT. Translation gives CASSSATLGSPLHF.

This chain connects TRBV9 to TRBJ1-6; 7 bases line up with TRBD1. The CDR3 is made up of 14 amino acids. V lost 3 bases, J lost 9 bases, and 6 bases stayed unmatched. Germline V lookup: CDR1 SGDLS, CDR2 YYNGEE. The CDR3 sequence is CASSEAGGVSPLHF. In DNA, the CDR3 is TGTGCCAGCAGCGAGGCAGGGGGTGTTTCACCCCTCCACTTT. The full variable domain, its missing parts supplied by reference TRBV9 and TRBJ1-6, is DSGVTQTPKHLITATGQRVTLRCSPRSGDLSVYWYQQSLDQGLQFLIQYYNGEERAKGNILERFSAQQFPDLHSELNLSSLELGDSALYFCASSEAGGVSPLHFGNGTRLTVT.

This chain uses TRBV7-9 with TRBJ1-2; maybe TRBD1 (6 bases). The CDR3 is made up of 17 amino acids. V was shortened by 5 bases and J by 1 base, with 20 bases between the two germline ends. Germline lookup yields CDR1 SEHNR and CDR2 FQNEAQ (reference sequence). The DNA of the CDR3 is TGTGCCAGCAGCGTCAGGGGAGGGGAATTGGGTAACTATGGCTACACCTTC. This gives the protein CASSVRGGELGNYGYTF.

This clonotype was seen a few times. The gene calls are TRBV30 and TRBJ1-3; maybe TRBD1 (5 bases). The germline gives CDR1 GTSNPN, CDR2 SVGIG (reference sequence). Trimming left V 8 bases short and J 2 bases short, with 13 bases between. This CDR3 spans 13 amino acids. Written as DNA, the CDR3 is TGTGCCACCTACAGGTCCCCTGGAAACACCATATATTTT. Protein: CATYRSPGNTIYF.

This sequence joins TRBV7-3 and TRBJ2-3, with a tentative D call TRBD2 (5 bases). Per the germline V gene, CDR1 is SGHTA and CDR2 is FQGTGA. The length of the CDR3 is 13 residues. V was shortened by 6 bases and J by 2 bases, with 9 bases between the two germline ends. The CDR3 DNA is TGTGCCAGCAGTTCCGACTACACAGATACGCAGTATTTT. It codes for CASSSDYTDTQYF. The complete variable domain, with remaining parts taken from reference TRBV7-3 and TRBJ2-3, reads GAGVSQTPSNKVTEKGKYVELRCDPISGHTALYWYRQSLGQGPEFLIYFQGTGAADDSGLPNDRFFAVRPEGSVSTLKIQRTERGDSAVYLCASSSDYTDTQYFGPGTRLTVL.

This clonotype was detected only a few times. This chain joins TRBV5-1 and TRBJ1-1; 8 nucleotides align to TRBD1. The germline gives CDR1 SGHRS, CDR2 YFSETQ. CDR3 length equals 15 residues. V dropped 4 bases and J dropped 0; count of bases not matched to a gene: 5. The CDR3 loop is CASSPRTGMNTEAFF. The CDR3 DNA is TGCGCCAGCAGCCCCAGGACAGGGATGAACACTGAAGCTTTCTTT.

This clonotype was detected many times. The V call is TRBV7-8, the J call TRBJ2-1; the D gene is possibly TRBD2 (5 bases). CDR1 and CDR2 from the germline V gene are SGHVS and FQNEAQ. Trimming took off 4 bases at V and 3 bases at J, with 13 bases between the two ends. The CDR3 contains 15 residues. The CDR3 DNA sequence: TGTGCCAGCAGCTCCTACGGGGAGCACTACAATGAGCAGTTCTTC. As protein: CASSSYGEHYNEQFF.

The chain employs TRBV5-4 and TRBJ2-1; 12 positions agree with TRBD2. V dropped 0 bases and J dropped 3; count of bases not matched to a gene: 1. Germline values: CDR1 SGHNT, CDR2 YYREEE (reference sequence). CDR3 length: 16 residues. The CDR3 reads CASSLELAGGYNEQFF. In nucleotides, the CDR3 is TGTGCCAGCAGCTTGGAACTAGCGGGGGGCTACAATGAGCAGTTCTTC.

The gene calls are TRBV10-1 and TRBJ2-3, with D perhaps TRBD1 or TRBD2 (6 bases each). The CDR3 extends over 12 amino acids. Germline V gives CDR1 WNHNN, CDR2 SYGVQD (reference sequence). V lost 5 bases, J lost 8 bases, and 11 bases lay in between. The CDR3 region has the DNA TGCGCCAGCAGTCGGGGGCGAGGTACGCAGTATTTT. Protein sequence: CASSRGRGTQYF.

This CDR3 is CASGPTAGETQYF. CDR3 DNA sequence: TGTGCCAGCGGACCGACCGCCGGGGAGACCCAGTACTTC. The J gene is TRBJ2-5, the V gene TRBV12-3 or TRBV12-4; D remains unclear. Trimming took 8 bases from V and 5 from J, leaving 15 bases between them. The length of the CDR3 is 13 residues.

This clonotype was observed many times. CDR3 residues: CAISGTGGSGTEAFF. The CDR3 nucleotides are TGTGCCATCAGTGGGACAGGGGGATCGGGGACTGAAGCTTTCTTT. The genes are TRBV10-3 and TRBJ1-1; 10 bases line up with TRBD1. V shed 4 bases, J shed 5 bases, and the junction held 7 bases outside the gene matches. Germline V gives CDR1 ENHRY, CDR2 SYGVKD. CDR3 length equals 15 residues.